One TCR beta chain is described in this entry. The germline V and J ends were trimmed by 2 bases and 6 bases, with 8 bases remaining between them. Germline V lookup: CDR1 SGHVS, CDR2 FNYEAQ. The CDR3 extends over 12 amino acids. The data originate from a study of control samples from healthy donors and cancer patients. Profiling relied on immunoSEQ multiplex PCR, and the TCRdb table lists in-frame clones only, not all of them. The table has fewer than 70,000 clones, 94% seen once; the top ten hold 3.5% to 4.5%. This sequence originates from a man aged 25 to 40 in good health. Sequencing was performed on blood. The rearrangement links TRBV7-6 to TRBJ2-7, with D perhaps matching TRBD1 (6 bases). CDR3: CASSLLRGEQYF. CDR3 sequence (DNA): TGTGCCAGCAGCTTACTCAGGGGCGAGCAGTACTTC.